This T cell receptor beta chain was recorded in a study of shared clonotypes between healthy human individuals. Profiling relied on immunoSEQ multiplex PCR, and the TCRdb table lists in-frame clones only, not all of them. This repertoire shows 650,000 to 800,000 clones, roughly 72% found once; its top ten account for about 1.7%. The V and J ends lost 5 bases and 9 bases respectively, with 11 bases between them. This CDR3 has 12 residues. Germline-derived CDR1 and CDR2 are MNHNY and SVGAGI (reference sequence). The source is a woman between 25 and 40 years old in good health. Sample: memory CD4+ T cells sorted from blood. The subset: CD45RA-negative fraction. The genes are TRBV6-6 and TRBJ2-1; a weak D match, TRBD2 (5 bases). CDR3 sequence (DNA): TGTGCCAGCAGTACTAGAGTGTCTGAGCAGTTCTTC. Amino acid sequence: CASSTRVSEQFF.